Below, 31 T cell receptor beta chains from the same sample are listed, as sequenced in a study of blood T cell repertoires in COVID-19. The data were produced by immunoSEQ multiplex PCR, yet TCRdb's version contains in-frame clones alone and is incomplete. Of 200,000 to 250,000 clones listed, 85% to 90% were seen once; the top ten hold 5.5% to 8%. Sequencing was performed on peripheral blood. Source of these receptors: a man aged 60 to 69 with acute or convalescent COVID-19.

The chain carries TRBV3-1 (or the pseudogene TRBV3-2) and TRBJ2-1, with TRBD1 matching 8 bases. Trimming took 4 bases from V and 3 from J; bases not matched to a gene: 14. This CDR3 has 18 amino acids. The germline gives CDR1 LGHDT, CDR2 YNNKEL (reference sequence). The CDR3: CASSPGQGAVLLYNEQFF. Here the CDR3 DNA reads TGTGCCAGCAGCCCTGGACAGGGAGCAGTCCTCCTCTACAATGAGCAGTTCTTC.

The chain couples TRBV6-1 to TRBJ1-3; the D gene is possibly TRBD1 (5 bases). The V gene lost 2 bases and the J gene lost 4 bases, with 15 bases spanning the gap. This CDR3 has 16 residues. CDR1 is MNHNS, CDR2 SASEGT, per germline. The CDR3 DNA sequence: TGTGCCAGCAGTGAATACCCCTTAGGGGCAGGAAACACCATATATTTT. Encoded protein: CASSEYPLGAGNTIYF.

This sequence joins TRBV9 and TRBJ2-5; D is perhaps TRBD2 (5 bases). V shed 2 bases and J shed 5 bases, with 10 bases lying between them. CDR3 length: 13 residues. Germline V gene data show CDR1 as SGDLS and CDR2 as YYNGEE. The CDR3 nucleotides are TGTGCCAGCAGCGTTAGCGTTGGGGAGACCCAGTACTTC. Amino acids: CASSVSVGETQYF. Looking up the rest from reference TRBV9 and TRBJ2-5 gives the full variable domain: DSGVTQTPKHLITATGQRVTLRCSPRSGDLSVYWYQQSLDQGLQFLIQYYNGEERAKGNILERFSAQQFPDLHSELNLSSLELGDSALYFCASSVSVGETQYFGPGTRLLVL.

This clone came up once. This chain joins TRBV5-1 and TRBJ1-5, with 7 bases fitting TRBD1. The germline gives CDR1 SGHRS, CDR2 YFSETQ. V lost 3 bases and J lost 5; bases outside the gene matches: 8. The CDR3 has 15 residues. The CDR3 sequence: CASSSTGQADQPQHF. CDR3 DNA: TGCGCCAGCAGCTCCACTGGACAGGCGGATCAGCCCCAGCATTTT.

The V call is TRBV24-1, the J call TRBJ2-2; perhaps TRBD1 as D (6 bases). This CDR3 contains 17 residues. CDR1 and CDR2 from the germline V gene are KGHDR and SFDVKD. The germline V and J ends were trimmed by 1 base and 1 base, with 12 bases remaining between them. CDR3 sequence reads: CATSDFRGGVNTGELFF. The CDR3 nucleotides read TGTGCCACCAGTGATTTTAGAGGGGGAGTGAACACCGGGGAGCTGTTTTTT.

The V call is TRBV5-4, the J call TRBJ2-1, with TRBD2 matching 11 bases. Germline values: CDR1 SGHNT, CDR2 YYREEE (reference sequence). V was clipped by 3 bases and J by 11 bases; unmatched bases: 7. The CDR3 length is 14 residues. The CDR3 region is CASSSSGTSGKQFF. The CDR3 bases are TGTGCCAGCAGCTCCTCCGGGACTAGCGGAAAGCAGTTCTTC.

This chain joins TRBV19 and TRBJ1-1; unclear D gene. The length of the CDR3 is 12 residues. Germline CDR1 LNHDA, CDR2 SQIVND (reference sequence). V lost 7 bases, J lost 1 base, and 7 bases lay in between. The CDR3 region has the DNA TGTGCCAGTACCCCCTCGAACACTGAAGCTTTCTTT. The encoded protein is CASTPSNTEAFF.

This clone was counted between two and nine times. The chain employs TRBV19 and TRBJ1-5; 9 nucleotides match TRBD1. The CDR3 is 16 amino acids. Germline CDR1 LNHDA, CDR2 SQIVND (reference sequence). Unmatched junction bases numbered 11, after V lost 9 bases and J lost 2 bases. The CDR3 DNA reads as TGTGCCAGCCTACCCTCGGGGACAGGGCGCAATCAGCCCCAGCATTTT. Residues: CASLPSGTGRNQPQHF.

J is TRBJ2-2 and V is TRBV7-6, with D perhaps TRBD2 (5 bases). The CDR3 is made up of 15 amino acids. The germline V and J ends were trimmed by 1 base and 4 bases, with 10 bases remaining between them. The germline V gene has CDR1 SGHVS and CDR2 FNYEAQ. CDR3 sequence reads: CASSLETRSTGELFF. Here the CDR3 DNA reads TGTGCCAGCAGCTTAGAAACTAGATCCACCGGGGAGCTGTTTTTT.

In its sample, this clone was seen once. The chain carries TRBV30 and TRBJ2-7, with 9 bases lining up with TRBD1. Germline V gene sequence: CDR1 GTSNPN, CDR2 SVGIG (reference sequence). This CDR3 contains 13 residues. Trimming cost V 3 bases and J 1 base; bases outside gene matches: 1. CDR3 nucleotides: TGTGCCTGGAGGGGACAGGGTTCCTACGAGCAGTACTTC. Protein sequence: CAWRGQGSYEQYF.

The chain employs TRBV24-1 and TRBJ2-2; 7 bases agree with TRBD1. Per germline, CDR1 KGHDR and CDR2 SFDVKD. Germline trimming cut 1 base from V and 0 bases from J; bases unmatched to any gene: 13. The CDR3 covers 20 residues. CDR3 nucleotides: TGTGCCACCAGTGATTTCCAAGGGGGCATAGGACGCGCGAACACCGGGGAGCTGTTTTTT. Protein sequence: CATSDFQGGIGRANTGELFF.

V is TRBV6-4 and J is TRBJ2-3, with D unresolved. CDR3 length equals 15 residues. Trimming removed 4 bases at V and 1 base at J, with 12 bases between. CDR1 is MRHNA, CDR2 SNTAGT, per germline. The CDR3 DNA is TGTGCCAGCAGTGTTACTGACGGAGGCACAGATACGCAGTATTTT. Translating it yields CASSVTDGGTDTQYF.

The CDR3 spells CATSDRDRGYQETQYF. The DNA of the CDR3 is TGTGCCACCAGTGACCGGGACAGGGGGTACCAAGAGACCCAGTACTTC. The rearrangement uses TRBV24-1 and TRBJ2-5, with 11 bases identical to TRBD1. Germline V gene sequence: CDR1 KGHDR, CDR2 SFDVKD. CDR3 length: 16 residues. V was clipped by 4 bases and J by 0 bases; unmatched bases: 3.

The genes are TRBV24-1 and TRBJ2-7; D might be TRBD1 (6 bases). Germline CDR1 and CDR2: KGHDR and SFDVKD. The V end lost 4 bases, the J end lost 5 bases, and 17 bases lay between the germline ends. This CDR3 is built from 15 residues. CDR3 DNA sequence: TGTGCCACCAGTGACCCTAGAGGGGGTCTCCACGAGCAGTACTTC. Protein product: CATSDPRGGLHEQYF.

The genes are TRBV5-5 and TRBJ2-2, with 7 bases lining up with TRBD2. V was pared by 4 bases and J by 2 bases, with 14 bases of the junction left unmatched. Germline CDR1 is SGHKS and CDR2 is YYEKEE (reference sequence). The CDR3 has 18 residues. For the CDR3, the DNA is TGTGCCAGCAGCCCGGTGGCTAGCGGCGTTACAAACACCGGGGAGCTGTTTTTT. Amino acids: CASSPVASGVTNTGELFF.

The chain carries TRBV9 and TRBJ2-1; the D gene is possibly TRBD2 (6 bases). CDR3 length equals 15 residues. Per germline, CDR1 SGDLS and CDR2 YYNGEE. V was trimmed by 0 bases and J by 5 bases, leaving 12 bases between them. The CDR3 nucleotides read TGTGCCAGCAGCGTAGCTGGCGGGGATCACAATGAGCAGTTCTTC. Protein sequence: CASSVAGGDHNEQFF. The entire variable domain, with the rest obtained from reference TRBV9 and TRBJ2-1, is as follows: DSGVTQTPKHLITATGQRVTLRCSPRSGDLSVYWYQQSLDQGLQFLIQYYNGEERAKGNILERFSAQQFPDLHSELNLSSLELGDSALYFCASSVAGGDHNEQFFGPGTRLTVL.

The chain uses TRBV7-9 and TRBJ2-1; tentatively, D is TRBD2 (5 bases). V lost 2 bases to trimming and J lost 5 bases, with 13 bases between them. The CDR3 spans 15 residues. Germline loops: CDR1 SEHNR, CDR2 FQNEAQ (reference sequence). The CDR3 DNA reads TGTGCCAGCAGCTTACTAAACAGCGGCGACAATGAGCAGTTCTTC. Translated: CASSLLNSGDNEQFF.

DNA of the CDR3: TGTGCCAGCAGTGAGGCCCAGCGGGTTGGAGGCTACACCTTC. Protein product: CASSEAQRVGGYTF. This chain links TRBV2 with TRBJ1-2; D remains ambiguous. This CDR3 contains 14 residues. Germline V gene lookup returns CDR1 SNHLY and CDR2 FYNNEI. Trimming removed 3 bases from V and 8 bases from J, with 16 bases in between.

This chain joins TRBV6-5 and TRBJ1-5; no reliable D call. Germline V gives CDR1 MNHEY, CDR2 SVGAGI. V shed 6 bases and J shed 0 bases, with 6 bases lying between them. The CDR3 is made up of 13 amino acids. The CDR3 reads CASRENSNQPQHF. The CDR3 nucleotides read TGTGCCAGCAGGGAGAATAGCAATCAGCCCCAGCATTTT.

The rearrangement joins TRBV5-4 to TRBJ2-1, with 13 bases that match TRBD2. Germline trimming cut 2 bases from V and 6 bases from J; bases unmatched to any gene: 5. The V gene's germline CDR1 is SGHNT and CDR2 YYREEE (reference sequence). This CDR3 contains 16 residues. CDR3 protein: CASSFFRLAGGNEQFF. CDR3 bases: TGTGCCAGCAGCTTCTTTCGACTAGCGGGAGGCAATGAGCAGTTCTTC.

This rearrangement joins TRBV7-3 to TRBJ2-5; tentative D call: TRBD2 (6 bases). Trimming shortened V by 5 bases and J by 5 bases, and 12 bases separated the two germline ends. The CDR3 is 13 amino acids. Germline V gene data show CDR1 as SGHTA and CDR2 as FQGTGA. The CDR3 is CASSRGTGETQYF. Here the CDR3 DNA reads TGTGCCAGCAGCCGCGGGACTGGGGAGACCCAGTACTTC.

The CDR3 DNA reads TGTGCCAGCAGCACAAAAAGGGGGGGAATCTTCGGAAACACCATATATTTT. Amino acid sequence: CASSTKRGGIFGNTIYF. The rearrangement links TRBV9 to TRBJ1-3; D might be TRBD1 (6 bases). Trimming took off 4 bases at V and 4 bases at J, with 21 bases between the two ends. Germline CDR1 is SGDLS and CDR2 is YYNGEE. The CDR3 runs to 17 residues. Filled out from reference TRBV9 and TRBJ1-3, the complete variable domain reads DSGVTQTPKHLITATGQRVTLRCSPRSGDLSVYWYQQSLDQGLQFLIQYYNGEERAKGNILERFSAQQFPDLHSELNLSSLELGDSALYFCASSTKRGGIFGNTIYFGEGSWLTVV.

The chain carries TRBV12-5 and TRBJ2-5, with no clear D. Per germline, CDR1 LGHNT and CDR2 FRNRAP. CDR3 length equals 14 residues. The germline V and J ends were trimmed by 1 base and 1 base, with 7 bases remaining between them. The CDR3 nucleotides are TGTGCTAGTGGTTTGGGACACCTCCAAGAGACCCAGTACTTC. Encoded protein: CASGLGHLQETQYF.

The V gene is TRBV2, the J gene TRBJ2-1; possibly TRBD2 for D (6 bases). This CDR3 contains 14 residues. From germline, CDR1 is SNHLY and CDR2 FYNNEI. Trimming took off 4 bases at V and 7 bases at J, with 14 bases between the two ends. In DNA form, the CDR3 reads TGTGCCAGCAGTGCACAACCTGGGAGGAATGAGCAGTTCTTC. Translation: CASSAQPGRNEQFF.

The chain combines TRBV29-1 with TRBJ2-3, with 7 bases lining up with TRBD1. The V and J ends lost 2 bases and 4 bases, in that order; junction bases with no gene match: 6. The CDR3 is 14 residues long. Germline-derived CDR1 and CDR2 are SQVTM and ANQGSEA. Here the CDR3 reads CSVELSGGPDTQYF. The CDR3 DNA reads TGCAGCGTTGAATTGTCAGGGGGACCAGATACGCAGTATTTT.

The J gene is TRBJ2-1, the V gene TRBV28; 7 nucleotides agree with TRBD1. The CDR3 consists of 14 residues. V gave up 6 bases and J gave up 5 bases; unmatched junction bases: 7. Germline CDR1 is MDHEN and CDR2 is SYDVKM. The CDR3 DNA sequence: TGTGCCAGCAGGCCGGGACAGATCAACAATGAGCAGTTCTTC. Its protein product is CASRPGQINNEQFF. Using reference TRBV28 and TRBJ2-1 for the parts outside the CDR3, the full variable domain is DVKVTQSSRYLVKRTGEKVFLECVQDMDHENMFWYRQDPGLGLRLIYFSYDVKMKEKGDIPEGYSVSREKKERFSLILESASTNQTSMYLCASRPGQINNEQFFGPGTRLTVL.

The rearrangement links TRBV5-6 to TRBJ2-7; the match to TRBD1 covers 7 bases. V shed 2 bases, J shed 3 bases, and the junction held 5 bases outside the gene matches. This CDR3 is built from 14 residues. Germline V gene lookup returns CDR1 SGHDT and CDR2 YYEEEE. CDR3 loop: CASSFGTANYEQYF. The CDR3 DNA is TGTGCCAGCAGCTTCGGGACAGCTAACTACGAGCAGTACTTC.

The DNA for the CDR3 is TGTGCCAGTAGTATAGACCGACAGGGGAGCTATGGCTACACCTTC. It codes for CASSIDRQGSYGYTF. The chain employs TRBV19 and TRBJ1-2, with 8 bases fitting TRBD1. The CDR3 contains 15 residues. V shed 0 bases and J 4 bases; nucleotides not matched to a gene: 4. Germline CDR1 LNHDA, CDR2 SQIVND (reference sequence).

The CDR3 nucleotides are TGTGCCAGCAGCTTGGGGCGGGAGGCCTACAATGAGCAGTTCTTC. Protein sequence: CASSLGREAYNEQFF. This chain uses TRBV5-4 with TRBJ2-1; TRBD2 matches 8 bases. The CDR3 totals 15 residues. V lost 0 bases to trimming and J lost 2 bases; unmatched junction nucleotides: 1. In germline, CDR1 is SGHNT, CDR2 YYREEE (reference sequence).

The CDR3 sequence is CASSQSLREQFF. CDR3 sequence (DNA): TGTGCCAGCAGCCAATCGCTACGGGAGCAGTTCTTC. V usage is TRBV16 and J usage is TRBJ2-1; D is undetermined. With 0 bases removed from V and 10 bases from J, the gap between germline ends came to 7 bases. The germline V gene encodes CDR1 KGHSY and CDR2 FQNENV. The CDR3 runs 12 residues.

The V call is TRBV5-6, the J call TRBJ1-2, with a tentative D call TRBD1 (5 bases). The length of the CDR3 is 12 residues. CDR1 and CDR2 (germline): SGHDT, YYEEEE. V shed 6 bases and J shed 9 bases, with 15 bases lying between them. The CDR3 region has the DNA TGTGCCAGCACCTTAAGGGACTTGAGCTACACCTTC. It codes for CASTLRDLSYTF.